The 20 T cell receptor beta chains in this list originate from one sample, sequenced in a study of blood T cell repertoires in COVID-19. TCRdb's table, derived via immunoSEQ multiplex PCR, lists solely in-frame clones and lacks some. This sample carries roughly 120,000 clones, around nine tenths of them seen once, and the ten largest clones take approximately 2%. Sequenced: peripheral blood. These receptors all stem from a man between 45 and 60 years old with COVID-19, enrolled during active disease.

The chain links TRBV12-3 or TRBV12-4 to TRBJ1-3; D not resolved. Trimming took 8 bases from V and 3 from J, leaving 8 bases between them. The CDR3 extends over 12 amino acids. The CDR3 DNA sequence: TGTGCCAGCGGCCGGGGTGGAAACACCATATATTTT. It codes for CASGRGGNTIYF.

This chain joins TRBV6-5 and TRBJ1-2, with D perhaps TRBD1 (5 bases). Between the trimmed V and J ends, which lost 7 bases and 0 bases, there was a span of 12 bases. CDR3 size: 14 residues. Germline loops: CDR1 MNHEY, CDR2 SVGAGI. This CDR3 reads CASTPTVPNYGYTF. CDR3 coding DNA: TGTGCCAGCACCCCGACAGTACCTAACTATGGCTACACCTTC.

The CDR3 coding sequence is TGCGCCAGCAGCCCCTCTCGGGAGGAAAAACTGTTTTTT. Protein product: CASSPSREEKLFF. This chain connects TRBV5-1 to TRBJ1-4, with D uncertain. CDR1 is SGHRS, CDR2 YFSETQ, per germline. Trimming removed 4 bases from V and 8 bases from J, with 12 bases in between. CDR3 length equals 13 residues.

The J gene is TRBJ2-7, the V gene TRBV10-2; D unclear. Germline V gene data show CDR1 as WSHSY and CDR2 as SAAADI. V was pared by 6 bases and J by 5 bases, with 14 bases between. This CDR3 region has 13 residues. This CDR3 is CASSPARGNEQYV. The CDR3 DNA reads TGCGCCAGCAGCCCGGCCAGAGGCAACGAGCAGTACGTC.

The J gene is TRBJ2-2, the V gene TRBV7-2; D gene uncertain. V was clipped by 7 bases and J by 1 base, with 10 bases between them. Germline V gives CDR1 SGHTA, CDR2 FQGNSA. The CDR3 is 14 residues long. This chain's CDR3 is CASTFTRNTGELFF. CDR3 coding DNA: TGTGCCAGCACCTTTACACGGAACACCGGGGAGCTGTTTTTT.

CDR3 bases: TGTGCCAGCAGCTTAGGCGTCCAAGAGACCCAGTACTTC. Its translation: CASSLGVQETQYF. The genes are TRBV7-8 and TRBJ2-5; no reliable D call. The length of the CDR3 is 13 residues. Deletions cut 1 base from V and 1 base from J, with 4 bases between. CDR1 and CDR2 (germline): SGHVS, FQNEAQ.

The chain employs TRBV10-3 and TRBJ2-5; 10 bases are shared with TRBD1. CDR1 is ENHRY, CDR2 SYGVKD, per germline. Trimming cost V 7 bases and J 4 bases; bases outside gene matches: 6. There are 14 residues in the CDR3. DNA of the CDR3: TGTGCCATCAACCCGGGACAGGGGCGAGAGACCCAGTACTTC. It translates to CAINPGQGRETQYF.

This clone appeared once. The rearrangement uses TRBV19 and TRBJ1-3; D is unresolved. This CDR3 region has 16 residues. V was trimmed by 10 bases and J by 0 bases, leaving 19 bases between them. Per germline, CDR1 LNHDA and CDR2 SQIVND (reference sequence). CDR3 in amino acids: CATQRFDTYSGNTIYF. For the CDR3, the DNA is TGTGCCACGCAACGATTCGACACATACTCTGGAAACACCATATATTTT.

The chain combines TRBV29-1 with TRBJ2-7, with a possible D match to TRBD1 (6 bases). Germline V CDR1 and CDR2: SQVTM, ANQGSEA. V dropped 7 bases and J dropped 4 bases, with 17 bases sitting between them. This CDR3 is 13 amino acids long. The CDR3 coding sequence is TGCAGCGGTCCGTCAGGGGTTTCATACGAGCAGTACTTC. It translates to CSGPSGVSYEQYF.

This CDR3 is CASSWDFRTDTQYF. The CDR3, as DNA: TGTGCCAGCAGCTGGGACTTTCGCACAGATACGCAGTATTTT. The rearrangement links TRBV5-5 to TRBJ2-3, with D possibly being TRBD2 (6 bases). The V and J ends lost 3 bases and 1 base respectively, with 9 bases between them. The CDR3 has 14 amino acids. The germline CDR1 and CDR2 sequences are SGHKS and YYEKEE (reference sequence).

This chain uses TRBV15 with TRBJ2-7, with 10 bases fitting TRBD1. The CDR3 totals 15 residues. Germline loops: CDR1 LNHNV, CDR2 YYDKDF (reference sequence). The ends lost 5 bases at V and 0 bases at J; junction bases unmatched: 4. Here the CDR3 reads CATSDRDRGSYEQYF. CDR3 DNA sequence: TGTGCCACCAGCGACCGGGACAGGGGCTCCTACGAGCAGTACTTC.

The table lists this clone with a few counts. V usage is TRBV6-5 and J usage is TRBJ1-5, with D maybe TRBD1 (6 bases). With 7 bases removed from V and 5 bases from J, the gap between germline ends came to 15 bases. Germline lookup yields CDR1 MNHEY and CDR2 SVGAGI. This CDR3 contains 14 residues. The CDR3 bases are TGTGCCAGCAAGGAGCGGACAGAGCATCAGCCCCAGCATTTT. Amino acids: CASKERTEHQPQHF.

The chain couples TRBV6-1 to TRBJ1-2; perhaps TRBD1 as D (5 bases). Trimming removed 2 bases at V and 8 bases at J, with 18 bases between. This CDR3 has 15 residues. The germline CDR1 and CDR2 sequences are MNHNS and SASEGT. CDR3: CASSEFGSAEGGYTF. As DNA, the CDR3 is TGTGCCAGCAGTGAATTCGGCAGCGCGGAGGGGGGCTACACCTTC.

J is TRBJ1-4 and V is TRBV19; D call uncertain. The germline V gene encodes CDR1 LNHDA and CDR2 SQIVND (reference sequence). V was trimmed by 6 bases and J by 0 bases, leaving 8 bases between them. The CDR3 has 14 residues. This chain's CDR3 is CASSYSATNEKLFF. CDR3 DNA: TGTGCCAGTAGCTACAGTGCAACTAATGAAAAACTGTTTTTT.

The V gene is TRBV5-8, the J gene TRBJ1-3; TRBD1 might be the D (5 bases). The V and J ends lost 0 bases and 0 bases respectively, with 7 bases between them. CDR3 length: 15 residues. From germline, CDR1 is SGHTS and CDR2 YDEGEE. The CDR3 sequence: CASSLGQNSGNTIYF. CDR3 sequence (DNA): TGTGCCAGCAGCTTGGGACAGAACTCTGGAAACACCATATATTTT.

This chain connects TRBV30 to TRBJ1-6, with 9 nucleotides matching TRBD1. Germline lookup yields CDR1 GTSNPN and CDR2 SVGIG (reference sequence). This CDR3 has 15 amino acids. J lost 7 bases, V lost 1 base, and 5 bases had no gene match. As DNA, the CDR3 is TGTGCCTGGAGTGCACGGACAGGGGAGAATTCACCCCTCCACTTT. Encoded protein: CAWSARTGENSPLHF.

This chain joins TRBV6-2 or TRBV6-3 and TRBJ2-3; 11 positions match TRBD1. Germline lookup yields CDR1 MNHEY and CDR2 SVGEGT. This CDR3 is built from 16 residues. V was clipped by 4 bases and J by 3 bases; unmatched bases: 6. Here the CDR3 reads CASSSFGQGATDTQYF. The CDR3 DNA reads as TGTGCCAGCAGTTCTTTTGGACAGGGGGCGACAGATACGCAGTATTTT.

The chain uses TRBV19 and TRBJ2-7; 9 bases align to TRBD1. CDR1 and CDR2 from the germline V gene are LNHDA and SQIVND (reference sequence). The CDR3 contains 15 residues. J lost 3 bases, V lost 7 bases, and 10 bases had no gene match. This CDR3 is CASNPGQGFFYEQYF. Written as DNA, the CDR3 is TGTGCCAGTAACCCAGGACAGGGGTTTTTCTACGAGCAGTACTTC.

The chain joins TRBV5-6 to TRBJ1-5; 7 bases agree with TRBD1. Germline V CDR1 and CDR2: SGHDT, YYEEEE. This CDR3 is 13 amino acids long. Unmatched junction bases numbered 4, after V lost 1 base and J lost 9 bases. In DNA, the CDR3 is TGTGCCAGCAGCTTGCAGGGGGGTGGGCCCCAGCATTTT. It is translated as CASSLQGGGPQHF. Filled out from reference TRBV5-6 and TRBJ1-5, the complete variable domain reads DAGVTQSPTHLIKTRGQQVTLRCSPKSGHDTVSWYQQALGQGPQFIFQYYEEEERQRGNFPDRFSGHQFPNYSSELNVNALLLGDSALYLCASSLQGGGPQHFGDGTRLSIL.

The chain couples TRBV11-2 to TRBJ2-1; 11 positions match TRBD2. V was clipped by 6 bases and J by 10 bases; unmatched bases: 14. Germline assignment: CDR1 SGHAT and CDR2 FQNNGV. The CDR3 is 16 amino acids. The CDR3, as DNA: TGTGCCAGCAGTCGGGTAGCGGGAGGGTTCGGGAACGAGCAGTTCTTC. Translating gives CASSRVAGGFGNEQFF.